The 29 T cell receptor beta chains below come from one sample, sequenced in a study of cytomegalovirus exposure and HLA in healthy donors. PCR was performed using 60 Vbeta and 13 Jbeta primers. Only in-frame clones appear in the TCRdb table, and some are missing; sequencing was by immunoSEQ multiplex PCR. The table has around 140,000 clones, 75% to 85% seen once. Material for sequencing was PBMCs. The receptors derive from a male donor in good health and CMV-seronegative.

This chain uses TRBV7-2 with TRBJ2-7, with 8 bases aligning to TRBD1. With V trimmed by 5 bases and J by 4 bases, 13 bases remained unmatched. Germline values: CDR1 SGHTA, CDR2 FQGNSA. This CDR3 is 16 amino acids long. CDR3 in DNA: TGTGCCAGCAGCGCCCTGGCCGGGACAGGCCAATACGAGCAGTACTTC. Encoded protein: CASSALAGTGQYEQYF.

In its sample, this clone was seen a few times. The chain carries TRBV18 and TRBJ2-1; no reliable D call. The CDR3 totals 15 residues. Trimming left V 0 bases short and J 5 bases short, with 11 bases between. Germline V CDR1 and CDR2: KGHSH, LQKENI. The CDR3 loop reads CASSPPSRYNNEQFF. The CDR3 nucleotides read TGTGCCAGCTCACCACCGTCCAGGTACAACAATGAGCAGTTCTTC.

The J gene is TRBJ2-3, the V gene TRBV2; 8 bases map to TRBD2. The CDR3 sequence is 15 residues long. Germline trimming cut 8 bases from V and 1 base from J; bases unmatched to any gene: 8. In germline, CDR1 is SNHLY, CDR2 FYNNEI. CDR3 amino acids: CASGGRAGGTDTQYF. CDR3 nucleotides: TGTGCCAGCGGGGGGCGAGCGGGGGGCACAGATACGCAGTATTTT. The full variable domain, in which reference TRBV2 and TRBJ2-3 provide the parts outside the CDR3, is EPEVTQTPSHQVTQMGQEVILRCVPISNHLYFYWYRQILGQKVEFLVSFYNNEISEKSEIFDDQFSVERPDGSNFTLKIRSTKLEDSAMYFCASGGRAGGTDTQYFGPGTRLTVL.

This clone was counted between two and nine times. The chain links TRBV6-6 to TRBJ2-3; 11 nucleotides match TRBD1. The CDR3 consists of 15 residues. The J segment lost 1 base and the V segment lost 6 bases, leaving 3 bases of the junction unmatched. Germline lookup yields CDR1 MNHNY and CDR2 SVGAGI (reference sequence). This chain's CDR3 is CASSPGQGGTDTQYF. In DNA, the CDR3 is TGTGCCAGCAGCCCGGGACAGGGGGGCACAGATACGCAGTATTTT.

The rearrangement uses TRBV5-8 and TRBJ1-5; TRBD1 matches at 7 bases. This CDR3 region has 15 residues. CDR1 is SGHTS, CDR2 YDEGEE, per germline. Trimming took 1 base from V and 2 from J; bases not matched to a gene: 3. The CDR3 DNA reads TGTGCCAGCAGCTTGAACAGGGGTGGCAATCAGCCCCAGCATTTT. Amino acids: CASSLNRGGNQPQHF.

This clone came up a few times. CDR3 in amino acids: CASSQDLPGWGSGGAPEQYF. The CDR3 DNA is TGTGCCAGCAGCCAAGATCTTCCCGGTTGGGGTAGCGGGGGGGCGCCTGAGCAGTACTTC. V and J are TRBV4-2 and TRBJ2-7; 11 bases are a match to TRBD2. The CDR3 sequence is 20 residues long. Germline V gene data show CDR1 as LGHNA and CDR2 as YNFKEQ. Losses at the gene ends were 0 bases for V and 7 bases for J; bases not matched to a gene: 20.

The chain is built from TRBV7-8 and TRBJ1-3, with TRBD1 identical over 9 bases. The CDR3 runs to 18 residues. Germline V lookup: CDR1 SGHVS, CDR2 FQNEAQ. Losses at the gene ends were 2 bases for V and 0 bases for J; bases not matched to a gene: 8. CDR3 coding DNA: TGTGCCAGCAGCTTAAAAGGGACAGGGACTAGCTCTGGAAACACCATATATTTT. It is translated as CASSLKGTGTSSGNTIYF.

The V and J genes are TRBV7-8 and TRBJ2-3; TRBD2 agrees at 9 bases. With V trimmed by 6 bases and J by 4 bases, 14 bases remained unmatched. Per the germline V gene, CDR1 is SGHVS and CDR2 is FQNEAQ. The CDR3 runs 17 residues. In DNA form, the CDR3 reads TGTGCCAGCAGTCCCCGGGCCCAGCGGGGGGCCCCAGATACGCAGTATTTT. Its protein is CASSPRAQRGAPDTQYF.

The J gene is TRBJ2-3, the V gene TRBV12-5; the match to TRBD2 covers 7 bases. CDR1 and CDR2 (germline): LGHNT, FRNRAP. Germline trimming cut 3 bases from V and 4 bases from J; bases unmatched to any gene: 10. This CDR3 contains 16 residues. This chain's CDR3 is CASGFSPRLAPDTQYF. The CDR3 DNA is TGTGCTAGTGGTTTCAGCCCCCGACTAGCCCCAGATACGCAGTATTTT. Complete variable domain (other parts from reference TRBV12-5 and TRBJ2-3): DARVTQTPRHKVTEMGQEVTMRCQPILGHNTVFWYRQTMMQGLELLAYFRNRAPLDDSGMPKDRFSAEMPDATLATLKIQPSEPRDSAVYFCASGFSPRLAPDTQYFGPGTRLTVL.

The chain is built from TRBV6-5 and TRBJ1-1, with TRBD1 as a possible D gene (5 bases). V dropped 5 bases and J dropped 1 base, with 11 bases sitting between them. This CDR3 has 14 residues. CDR1 and CDR2 (germline): MNHEY, SVGAGI. The CDR3 nucleotides read TGTGCCAGCAGTCACCAGGGAGGGAACACTGAAGCTTTCTTT. It is translated as CASSHQGGNTEAFF.

The chain has TRBV19 and TRBJ1-1; D perhaps matches TRBD1 (5 bases). The germline gives CDR1 LNHDA, CDR2 SQIVND (reference sequence). V dropped 4 bases and J dropped 5 bases, with 11 bases sitting between them. There are 13 residues in the CDR3. The CDR3: CASSTRTWTEAFF. CDR3 sequence (DNA): TGTGCCAGTAGTACGAGGACATGGACTGAAGCTTTCTTT. Full variable domain (outside the CDR3, taken from reference TRBV19 and TRBJ1-1): DGGITQSPKYLFRKEGQNVTLSCEQNLNHDAMYWYRQDPGQGLRLIYYSQIVNDFQKGDIAEGYSVSREKKESFPLTVTSAQKNPTAFYLCASSTRTWTEAFFGQGTRLTVV.

The chain couples TRBV2 to TRBJ1-5; TRBD1 matches 7 bases. The V and J ends lost 3 bases and 5 bases, in that order; junction bases with no gene match: 7. Germline assignment: CDR1 SNHLY and CDR2 FYNNEI. The CDR3 covers 15 residues. DNA for the CDR3: TGTGCCAGCAGTGAGGCGACAGGGCTCTATCAGCCCCAGCATTTT. Translation gives CASSEATGLYQPQHF. The full variable domain, in which reference TRBV2 and TRBJ1-5 provide the parts outside the CDR3, is EPEVTQTPSHQVTQMGQEVILRCVPISNHLYFYWYRQILGQKVEFLVSFYNNEISEKSEIFDDQFSVERPDGSNFTLKIRSTKLEDSAMYFCASSEATGLYQPQHFGDGTRLSIL.

V and J are TRBV19 and TRBJ2-5; 8 positions match TRBD1. Trimming took 3 bases from V and 5 from J; bases not matched to a gene: 14. CDR1 and CDR2 (germline): LNHDA, SQIVND (reference sequence). The CDR3 is 17 residues long. The CDR3 region has the DNA TGTGCCAGTAGTATCCGGACAGGGAGCACCACCCGGGAGACCCAGTACTTC. Protein product: CASSIRTGSTTRETQYF. The whole variable domain, filled in from reference TRBV19 and TRBJ2-5, reads DGGITQSPKYLFRKEGQNVTLSCEQNLNHDAMYWYRQDPGQGLRLIYYSQIVNDFQKGDIAEGYSVSREKKESFPLTVTSAQKNPTAFYLCASSIRTGSTTRETQYFGPGTRLLVL.

This chain uses TRBV27 with TRBJ2-3; 14 bases are shared with TRBD2. Germline V gene lookup returns CDR1 MNHEY and CDR2 SMNVEV (reference sequence). There are 17 residues in the CDR3. The ends lost 1 base at V and 3 bases at J; junction bases unmatched: 3. The CDR3 DNA reads as TGTGCCAGCAGTTTATTGACTAGCGGGGGGGCAACAGATACGCAGTATTTT. It encodes CASSLLTSGGATDTQYF.

The genes are TRBV19 and TRBJ2-4; 10 nucleotides agree with TRBD1. This CDR3 contains 18 residues. The trim removed 5 bases at V and 5 bases at J, leaving 15 bases unmatched. The germline gives CDR1 LNHDA, CDR2 SQIVND (reference sequence). In DNA form, the CDR3 reads TGTGCCAGTAGTCTCTCAACCGGGACAGGGGTACCCGAAAACATTCAGTACTTC. Translation: CASSLSTGTGVPENIQYF.

This clone showed up just a few times. This rearrangement joins TRBV18 to TRBJ2-5; 8 nucleotides match TRBD1. The V gene end was trimmed by 4 bases and the J gene end by 5 bases; junction bases not matched to a gene: 6. Per the germline V gene, CDR1 is KGHSH and CDR2 is LQKENI. This CDR3 is built from 14 residues. The CDR3 sequence is CASSRQGAGETQYF. CDR3 bases: TGTGCCAGCTCACGGCAGGGGGCCGGTGAGACCCAGTACTTC.

The DNA of the CDR3 is TGTTCGTACAGGGCCAACGAAGAGACCCAGTACTTC. This encodes CSYRANEETQYF. The rearrangement joins TRBV30 to TRBJ2-5; possibly TRBD1 for D (6 bases). Germline V gene sequence: CDR1 GTSNPN, CDR2 SVGIG (reference sequence). This CDR3 is 12 amino acids long.

The J gene is TRBJ2-1, the V gene TRBV7-2; TRBD2 might be the D (5 bases). Trimming removed 8 bases from V and 1 base from J, with 6 bases in between. The germline CDR1 and CDR2 sequences are SGHTA and FQGNSA. This CDR3 has 12 amino acids. For the CDR3, the DNA is TGTGCCAGCGGGAGATCCTACAATGAGCAGTTCTTC. The encoded protein is CASGRSYNEQFF.

J is TRBJ2-7 and V is TRBV4-3, with D perhaps TRBD2 (6 bases). Germline assignment: CDR1 LGHNA and CDR2 YSLEER. The V end lost 1 base, the J end lost 0 bases, and 10 bases lay between the germline ends. The CDR3 is 15 amino acids. CDR3 loop: CASSQAGESSYEQYF. The CDR3 coding sequence is TGCGCCAGCAGCCAAGCGGGGGAGAGCTCCTACGAGCAGTACTTC.

The V and J genes are TRBV6-5 and TRBJ2-5; maybe TRBD1 (6 bases). The J call may be in error: the DNA end matches TRBJ2-7 better. This CDR3 comprises 14 residues. Per germline, CDR1 MNHEY and CDR2 SVGAGI. The CDR3 region is CASRGRDIPYEQYF. CDR3 nucleotide sequence: TGTGCCAGCCGTGGCCGGGACATCCCCTACGAGCAGTACTTC.

The chain has TRBV5-5 and TRBJ1-5; D remains ambiguous. V was pared by 0 bases and J by 1 base, with 8 bases between. This CDR3 region has 15 residues. Germline CDR1 is SGHKS and CDR2 is YYEKEE (reference sequence). The CDR3 DNA reads as TGTGCCAGCAGCTTGGTGGCCGCCAGCAATCAGCCCCAGCATTTT. This translates into CASSLVAASNQPQHF.

The chain employs TRBV27 and TRBJ2-7; 10 bases are shared with TRBD1. Germline V lookup: CDR1 MNHEY, CDR2 SMNVEV (reference sequence). V shed 2 bases and J 2 bases; nucleotides not matched to a gene: 3. CDR3 length: 15 amino acids. In DNA form, the CDR3 reads TGTGCCAGCAGTTTAAGGGACAGGGGTGCCTACGAGCAGTACTTC. Its protein is CASSLRDRGAYEQYF.

The V call is TRBV14, the J call TRBJ2-2; 10 nucleotides agree with TRBD2. Losses at the gene ends were 4 bases for V and 4 bases for J; bases not matched to a gene: 6. From germline, CDR1 is SGHDN and CDR2 FVKESK. The CDR3 is made up of 16 amino acids. The CDR3 bases are TGTGCCAGCAGCCTTTCTAGCGGGGGCCGCACCGGGGAGCTGTTTTTT. Translation gives CASSLSSGGRTGELFF.

This clone was counted a few times. V and J are TRBV5-6 and TRBJ1-5, with 8 bases fitting TRBD1. Germline trimming cut 4 bases from V and 1 base from J; bases unmatched to any gene: 7. The CDR3 is 16 amino acids. In germline, CDR1 is SGHDT, CDR2 YYEEEE. The DNA of the CDR3 is TGTGCCAGCAGCCTTAGGACAGGGTCGAGCAATCAGCCCCAGCATTTT. Residues: CASSLRTGSSNQPQHF.

This chain connects TRBV10-3 to TRBJ2-3; 12 bases align to TRBD2. The CDR3 runs to 17 residues. The germline CDR1 and CDR2 sequences are ENHRY and SYGVKD. After removal of 4 bases from V and 4 bases from J, the junction contained 9 bases not matched to a gene. The CDR3 region is CAISAPTSGGLADTQYF. DNA of the CDR3: TGTGCCATCAGTGCCCCTACTAGCGGGGGGCTCGCAGATACGCAGTATTTT.

This clone has a single count. V usage is TRBV18 and J usage is TRBJ2-5, with a possible D match to TRBD1 (5 bases). The V gene lost 1 base and the J gene lost 2 bases, with 11 bases spanning the gap. The CDR3 is 15 amino acids. Germline values: CDR1 KGHSH, CDR2 LQKENI. The CDR3 protein is CASSPLTDQQETQYF. The DNA of the CDR3 is TGTGCCAGCTCACCACTGACAGATCAGCAAGAGACCCAGTACTTC.

The chain has TRBV7-2 and TRBJ1-6; tentative D call: TRBD1 (5 bases). Trimming removed 5 bases at V and 7 bases at J, with 18 bases between. From germline, CDR1 is SGHTA and CDR2 FQGNSA. The CDR3 contains 16 residues. The CDR3 DNA follows: TGTGCCAGCAGCCCCGCCGGCGGGACGGGGAATTCACCCCTCCACTTT. This codes for CASSPAGGTGNSPLHF.

This sequence joins TRBV25-1 and TRBJ2-6, with TRBD2 as a possible D gene (6 bases). CDR1 and CDR2 (germline): MGHDK, SYGVNS. The CDR3 extends over 18 amino acids. The V and J ends lost 1 base and 4 bases respectively, with 17 bases between them. Here the CDR3 DNA reads TGTGCCAGCAGTGAATCCCGTATAGGAGGGAGAGGGGCCAACGTCCTGACTTTC. It encodes CASSESRIGGRGANVLTF.

The V and J genes are TRBV27 and TRBJ1-4; 7 bases line up with TRBD1. Germline trimming cut 5 bases from V and 5 bases from J; bases unmatched to any gene: 8. Germline CDR1 MNHEY, CDR2 SMNVEV (reference sequence). There are 15 residues in the CDR3. The CDR3, as DNA: TGTGCCAGCAGTAGGGGGACAGCTTTAAATGAAAAACTGTTTTTT. Protein: CASSRGTALNEKLFF. Together with reference TRBV27 and TRBJ1-4, the CDR3 gives the full variable domain: EAQVTQNPRYLITVTGKKLTVTCSQNMNHEYMSWYRQDPGLGLRQIYYSMNVEVTDKGDVPEGYKVSRKEKRNFPLILESPSPNQTSLYFCASSRGTALNEKLFFGSGTQLSVL.